This paragraph reports one T cell receptor beta chain. Its matching antigen is unknown. The source of the sample is a study of PD-1 blockade in mismatch repair-deficient tumors. Some clones are missing from TCRdb's copy, which holds only in-frame ones; the method was immunoSEQ multiplex PCR. The sample lists around 130,000 clones; around nine tenths were seen once. Study-wide points: After pembrolizumab, tumor-resident clones rose rapidly, then generally contracted before radiologic responses.

This CDR3 is 15 amino acids long. Germline V gene lookup returns CDR1 MGHRA and CDR2 YSYEKL. The V segment lost 1 base and the J segment 6 bases; nucleotides outside the gene matches: 9. The sequence was collected from an adult with mismatch repair-deficient cancer. V usage is TRBV4-1 and J usage is TRBJ2-7; TRBD1 aligns across 7 bases. The sequences come from peripheral blood, collected approximately 69 weeks after starting pembrolizumab. This CDR3 is CASSQVLDRPAEQYF. The CDR3 region has the DNA TGCGCCAGCAGCCAAGTCTTGGACAGGCCCGCCGAGCAGTACTTC.